Presented here are 21 T cell receptor beta chains from one specimen sequenced in a study of blood T cells in healthy people across ages. Alongside a J-beta primer mix, a sample-barcoded 5' primer served in a second PCR lasting roughly 7 to 12 cycles. TCRdb fed the 5' RACE reads into MiXCR, producing one record per CDR3 protein. The sample lists about 1.5 million distinct CDR3 sequences; under 55% were seen once. Sequenced: blood. Receptor source: a woman aged 18-29 years in good health.

V gene TRBV6-1 combines with J gene TRBJ1-1, with D maybe TRBD1 (5 bases). This CDR3 comprises 14 residues. Germline lookup yields CDR1 MNHNS and CDR2 SASEGT. The V and J ends lost 2 bases and 8 bases respectively, with 15 bases between them. CDR3 in amino acids: CASSEPVGQSEAFF. The CDR3 DNA sequence: TGTGCCAGCAGTGAACCGGTGGGGCAGTCCGAAGCTTTCTTT.

The chain's CDR3 is CASSARGRQETQFF. CDR3 nucleotide sequence: TGTGCCAGCAGCGCTCGAGGAAGACAAGAGACCCAGTTCTTC. This sequence joins TRBV7-2 and TRBJ2-5; D gene ambiguous. The J call may be incorrect, as the DNA end agrees better with TRBJ2-1. CDR1 and CDR2 (germline): SGHTA, FQGNSA. The CDR3 consists of 14 residues.

In regard to this clonotype: A read error may produce the germline difference seen at one junction end. The V call is TRBV7-2, the J call TRBJ1-6; no firm D call. The CDR3 has 16 amino acids. The germline gives CDR1 SGHTA, CDR2 FQGNSA. The CDR3 spells CASSLLRVLQNSPPHF. CDR3 bases: TGTGCCAGCAGCTTACTCCGTGTACTACAGAATTCACCCCCCCACTTT.

The J gene is TRBJ2-7, the V gene TRBV4-1, with 9 bases that match TRBD2. Looked up from germline, CDR1 is MGHRA and CDR2 is YSYEKL. The junction had 8 bases not matched to a gene; V was cut back by 1 base and J by 4 bases. CDR3 size: 16 residues. The CDR3 reads CASSQVVGREGYEQYF. CDR3 nucleotide sequence: TGCGCCAGCAGCCAAGTAGTAGGGCGGGAGGGGTACGAGCAGTACTTC.

The CDR3 nucleotides read TGCGCCAGCAGCCAACATGGACAGTCCTACGAGCAGTACTTC. Residues: CASSQHGQSYEQYF. The chain couples TRBV4-1 to TRBJ2-7, with a tentative D call TRBD1 (6 bases). CDR1 is MGHRA, CDR2 YSYEKL, per germline. V lost 2 bases, J lost 1 base, and 9 bases lay in between. CDR3 length equals 14 residues.

This sequence joins TRBV27 and TRBJ2-5; 9 positions agree with TRBD1. Judging by the DNA end, TRBJ2-7 fits better; the J call may be wrong. Germline assignment: CDR1 MNHEY and CDR2 SMNVEV (reference sequence). This CDR3 is built from 11 residues. The CDR3 nucleotides are TGTGCCAGCCGGACAGGGGTCGAGCAGTACTTC. This encodes CASRTGVEQYF.

The chain links TRBV6-2 or TRBV6-3 to TRBJ1-1; D is ambiguous. Germline V gene lookup returns CDR1 MNHEY and CDR2 SVGEGT. Trimming left V 6 bases short and J 0 bases short, with 8 bases between. The CDR3 has 13 amino acids. CDR3: CASRLTMNTEAFF. The CDR3 DNA sequence: TGTGCCAGCAGGCTAACCATGAACACTGAAGCTTTCTTT.

The chain combines TRBV12-3 or TRBV12-4 with TRBJ2-2, with D perhaps matching TRBD2 (5 bases). V was shortened by 7 bases and J by 6 bases, with 21 bases between the two germline ends. CDR3 length: 16 amino acids. CDR3: CASNSPLGWSAGELFF. Written as DNA, the CDR3 is TGTGCCAGCAATTCACCACTAGGTTGGAGTGCCGGGGAGCTGTTTTTT.

This clonotype has a handful of counts. The J gene is TRBJ2-5, the V gene TRBV7-2, with D perhaps matching TRBD1 or TRBD2 (5 bases each). CDR1 is SGHTA and CDR2 is FQGNSA in the germline V gene. The ends were cut back, 5 bases at V and 3 bases at J, with 25 bases in the middle. The CDR3 is made up of 18 amino acids. The CDR3 DNA reads as TGTGCCAGCAGCCCACGATTCTCACCCGGGACGGATAAAGAGACCCAGTACTTC. The encoded protein is CASSPRFSPGTDKETQYF. Full variable domain (outside the CDR3, taken from reference TRBV7-2 and TRBJ2-5): GAGVSQSPSNKVTEKGKDVELRCDPISGHTALYWYRQSLGQGLEFLIYFQGNSAPDKSGLPSDRFSAERTGGSVSTLTIQRTQQEDSAVYLCASSPRFSPGTDKETQYFGPGTRLLVL.

The gene calls are TRBV6-5 and TRBJ1-2; D unresolved. The germline gives CDR1 MNHEY, CDR2 SVGAGI. V shed 6 bases and J shed 5 bases, with 19 bases lying between them. CDR3 length: 15 residues. The CDR3 DNA sequence: TGTGCCAGCAGATCCCCACCAGCTCCGGATTATGGCTACACCTTC. This sequence encodes CASRSPPAPDYGYTF.

The chain recombines TRBV11-2 with TRBJ2-1; D unresolved. CDR1 is SGHAT and CDR2 is FQNNGV in the germline V gene. V was pared by 5 bases and J by 6 bases, with 8 bases between. The CDR3 is 12 residues long. The CDR3 nucleotides are TGTGCCAGCAGCCCTGTCGCCAATGAGCAGTTCTTC. As protein: CASSPVANEQFF. The complete variable domain, with remaining parts taken from reference TRBV11-2 and TRBJ2-1, reads EAGVAQSPRYKIIEKRQSVAFWCNPISGHATLYWYQQILGQGPKLLIQFQNNGVVDDSQLPKDRFSAERLKGVDSTLKIQPAKLEDSAVYLCASSPVANEQFFGPGTRLTVL.

The chain is built from TRBV20-1 and TRBJ2-2, with 7 bases lining up with TRBD1. J gave up 3 bases and V 3 bases, and 22 bases lay outside the gene matches. The CDR3 extends over 20 amino acids. The germline V gene has CDR1 DFQATT and CDR2 SNEGSKA (reference sequence). The CDR3: CSASLPTGPGSYGYTGELFF. CDR3 nucleotide sequence: TGCAGTGCTAGCCTCCCGACAGGGCCCGGTAGCTATGGCTACACCGGGGAGCTGTTTTTT.

The chain joins TRBV6-6 to TRBJ2-3; D tentatively fits TRBD1 or TRBD2 (5 bases each). From germline, CDR1 is MNHNY and CDR2 SVGAGI (reference sequence). Trimming stripped 4 bases from V and 1 base from J, with 15 bases between. The CDR3 sequence is 16 residues long. In DNA, the CDR3 is TGTGCCAGCAGTTGGGGGACCAATAGGGGCACAGATACGCAGTATTTT. Its protein product is CASSWGTNRGTDTQYF.

For the CDR3, the DNA is TGCGCCAGCAGGGATGGACAGGGGAAGACAGATACGCAGTATTTT. Translated: CASRDGQGKTDTQYF. The rearrangement links TRBV5-1 to TRBJ2-3; the match to TRBD1 covers 9 bases. Germline CDR1 SGHRS, CDR2 YFSETQ. CDR3 length: 15 residues. With 5 bases clipped from V and 3 bases from J, the junction kept 7 bases outside the gene matches. Based on the CDR3 plus reference TRBV5-1 and TRBJ2-3, the full variable domain is KAGVTQTPRYLIKTRGQQVTLSCSPISGHRSVSWYQQTPGQGLQFLFEYFSETQRNKGNFPGRFSGRQFSNSRSEMNVSTLELGDSALYLCASRDGQGKTDTQYFGPGTRLTVL.

Turning to this clonotype: Because the CDR3's place on the DNA is in doubt, the DNA is left out and the CDR3 is given as listed by TCRdb. The chain carries TRBV7-7 and TRBJ2-5; the table's D call, TRBD2, was not checked against the DNA. Germline V gene lookup returns CDR1 SSHAT and CDR2 FNYEAQ (reference sequence). The CDR3 is 15 amino acids long, termini counted. The CDR3 spells CASSSSSGGDNEQYF.

This rearrangement joins TRBV4-3 to TRBJ2-4; possibly TRBD2 for D (5 bases). V lost 8 bases to trimming and J lost 7 bases, with 12 bases between them. Germline V gene data show CDR1 as LGHNA and CDR2 as YSLEER. This CDR3 is built from 12 residues. This chain's CDR3 is CASSGITNIQYF. The CDR3 coding sequence is TGCGCCAGCTCCGGGATTACGAACATTCAGTACTTC.

This chain uses TRBV20-1 with TRBJ1-2; 7 nucleotides align to TRBD1. Germline loops: CDR1 DFQATT, CDR2 SNEGSKA (reference sequence). The CDR3 has 11 residues. V gave up 8 bases and J gave up 3 bases; unmatched junction bases: 3. CDR3 nucleotides: TGCAGTACTACAGGGGACTATGGCTACACCTTC. Translation: CSTTGDYGYTF.

This clonotype was detected a few times. The chain couples TRBV7-9 to TRBJ2-1; the D is unclear. V lost 5 bases to trimming and J lost 4 bases, with 12 bases between them. This CDR3 is built from 14 residues. The germline gives CDR1 SEHNR, CDR2 FQNEAQ (reference sequence). The CDR3 reads CASSGLGFYNEQFF. CDR3 in DNA: TGTGCCAGCAGCGGGCTGGGGTTTTACAATGAGCAGTTCTTC.

This clonotype turned up a few times. V usage is TRBV7-2 and J usage is TRBJ2-7; weak D call: TRBD1 (5 bases). Germline CDR1 is SGHTA and CDR2 is FQGNSA. The ends were cut back, 1 base at V and 0 bases at J, with 10 bases in the middle. The length of the CDR3 is 15 residues. The CDR3 loop is CASSLEGPGSYEQYF. DNA for the CDR3: TGTGCCAGCAGCTTAGAGGGGCCGGGCTCCTACGAGCAGTACTTC.

This sequence joins TRBV6-2 or TRBV6-3 and TRBJ2-2; 10 bases align to TRBD2. V dropped 5 bases and J dropped 3; count of bases not matched to a gene: 6. The CDR3 totals 16 residues. The germline CDR1 and CDR2 sequences are MNHEY and SVGEGT. The CDR3 reads CASSRTSGQYTGELFF. CDR3 DNA sequence: TGTGCCAGCAGTCGGACTAGCGGACAATACACCGGGGAGCTGTTTTTT.

This clonotype came up a few times. The chain couples TRBV27 to TRBJ2-1, with 8 bases aligning to TRBD2. Germline V CDR1 and CDR2: MNHEY, SMNVEV (reference sequence). The trim removed 3 bases at V and 8 bases at J, leaving 6 bases unmatched. This CDR3 is 14 amino acids long. CDR3 coding DNA: TGTGCCAGCAGTTTCGTCAGCGGGAGTGATGAGCAGTTCTTC. This gives the protein CASSFVSGSDEQFF.